This TCR beta chain was identified in a study of CD8 T cells in Susac syndrome. Overall study findings and caveats: The Susac syndrome CD4+ T cell repertoires displayed no clonal expansion.

RNA, at about 0.45 to 1 ug, was reverse transcribed with random hexamers. TCRdb ran MiXCR on the immunoSEQ multiplex PCR reads and lists one entry per CDR3 protein. The sample has about 200,000 distinct CDR3 sequences; roughly 91% are singletons. On this clonotype: Its specificity is unknown.

The T cells that were sequenced for TCR beta were CD8+ and CD4+ cells from blood. Recently defined diagnostic criteria for definite or probable disease were fulfilled by Susac syndrome patients. The V and J ends lost 6 bases and 4 bases respectively, with 21 bases between them. The V gene's germline CDR1 is DFQATT and CDR2 SNEGSKA (reference sequence). The CDR3 is 15 amino acids. The sample taken for sequencing was CD4+ T cells from PBMCs. This chain links TRBV20-1 with TRBJ1-1, with D tentatively TRBD1 (5 bases). The receptor's source is a human donor with Susac syndrome. CDR3 sequence (DNA): TGCAGTGCGATATACTTGGTACGCGGGGGCACTGAAGCTTTCTTT. Protein: CSAIYLVRGGTEAFF.